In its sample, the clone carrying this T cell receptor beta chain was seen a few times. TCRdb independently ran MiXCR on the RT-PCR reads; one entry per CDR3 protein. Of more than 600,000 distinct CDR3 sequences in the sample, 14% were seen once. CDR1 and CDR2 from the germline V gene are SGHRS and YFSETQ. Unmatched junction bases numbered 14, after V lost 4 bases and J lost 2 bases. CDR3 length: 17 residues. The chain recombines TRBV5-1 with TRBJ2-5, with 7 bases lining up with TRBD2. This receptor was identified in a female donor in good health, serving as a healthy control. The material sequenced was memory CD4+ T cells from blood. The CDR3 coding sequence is TGCGCCAGCAGCACCTTCGCGGGTCTAGCGGCACAAGAGACCCAGTACTTC. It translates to CASSTFAGLAAQETQYF.